Each of the 8 T cell receptor beta chains below was sequenced from the same sample in a study of blood T cells in healthy people across ages. A sample-barcoded 5' primer and a J-beta primer mix were used in a second PCR of roughly 7 to 11 cycles. TCRdb reprocessed the 5' RACE reads with MiXCR, giving one entry per CDR3 protein. The sample lists about 780,000 distinct CDR3 sequences, around 24% occurring once. These same data were also listed under a study on T cells of mothers and their children.

What was sequenced was blood. The receptor set was obtained from a boy between 5 and 17 years old in good health.

This clonotype occurred a few times. This chain connects TRBV12-3 or TRBV12-4 to TRBJ1-4; weak D call: TRBD1 (5 bases). This CDR3 contains 15 residues. Between the trimmed V and J ends, which lost 4 bases and 6 bases, there was a span of 15 bases. As DNA, the CDR3 is TGTGCCAGCAGTTCCGGGGGAAGGAGAGATGAAAAACTGTTTTTT. Its translation is CASSSGGRRDEKLFF.

This clonotype was observed a handful of times. The gene calls are TRBV7-2 and TRBJ1-6; D call uncertain. The CDR3 covers 15 residues. The germline gives CDR1 SGHTA, CDR2 FQGNSA. Trimming took off 5 bases at V and 8 bases at J, with 16 bases between the two ends. The CDR3 bases are TGTGCCAGCAGCCCTAGTGGACGGGCCTATTCACCCCTCCACTTT. Translated: CASSPSGRAYSPLHF.

The chain links TRBV9 to TRBJ1-1; D is perhaps TRBD1 (5 bases). The ends were cut back, 4 bases at V and 0 bases at J, with 13 bases in the middle. The germline CDR1 and CDR2 sequences are SGDLS and YYNGEE. The CDR3 sequence is 15 residues long. The CDR3 reads CASSPSGILNTEAFF. In nucleotides, the CDR3 is TGTGCCAGCAGCCCATCAGGGATATTGAACACTGAAGCTTTCTTT.

The chain has TRBV12-3 or TRBV12-4 and TRBJ1-1, with a possible D match to TRBD1 (6 bases). CDR3 length equals 14 residues. With 4 bases removed from V and 0 bases from J, the gap between germline ends came to 9 bases. CDR3 in DNA: TGTGCCAGCAGTTGGGGACAACTGAACACTGAAGCTTTCTTT. This translates into CASSWGQLNTEAFF.

This sequence joins TRBV7-9 and TRBJ2-7; TRBD1 matches at 8 bases. J was trimmed by 7 bases and V by 1 base; bases with no gene match: 6. The CDR3 totals 14 residues. CDR1 SEHNR and CDR2 FQNEAQ come from the germline V gene (reference sequence). Written as DNA, the CDR3 is TGTGCCAGCAGCTTAGGGACAGGGATCAGGGAGCAGTACTTC. This codes for CASSLGTGIREQYF.

This chain's CDR3 is CASSAGLPSWGGYTF. In nucleotides, the CDR3 is TGCGCCAGCAGCGCGGGACTACCGAGTTGGGGTGGCTACACCTTC. The chain combines TRBV5-1 with TRBJ1-2; tentatively, D is TRBD1 (5 bases). V lost 4 bases, J lost 7 bases, and 20 bases lay in between. The germline CDR1 and CDR2 sequences are SGHRS and YFSETQ. CDR3 length: 15 amino acids.

V and J are TRBV5-1 and TRBJ2-3; weak D call: TRBD1 (6 bases). V was trimmed by 4 bases and J by 8 bases, leaving 17 bases between them. This CDR3 is 14 amino acids long. Per the germline V gene, CDR1 is SGHRS and CDR2 is YFSETQ. The CDR3 nucleotides read TGCGCCAGCAGCCAGGGGACCTACGGCGCTACGCAGTATTTT. This translates into CASSQGTYGATQYF.

This chain connects TRBV5-1 to TRBJ2-5; 13 bases match TRBD2. Germline CDR1 SGHRS, CDR2 YFSETQ. After removal of 1 base from V and 3 bases from J, the junction contained 9 bases not matched to a gene. CDR3 length: 18 residues. The CDR3 nucleotides are TGCGCCAGCAGCTTGCTGTGGGAGGGACTAGCGGGGAAAGAGACCCAGTACTTC. Encoded protein: CASSLLWEGLAGKETQYF.